Sequencing of this T cell receptor (beta chain) was carried out in a study of T cell responses to AZD1222 COVID-19 vaccine (dated by TCRdb to the early 2020s). Turning to the overall study: TCR sequencing covered over 230 trial participants: 200 to 220 given two doses of AZD1222 and 26 given two doses of MenACWY control vaccine. Enrollment into the trials was organized by age into subgroups of 18-55, 56-69 and 70-plus years, and those subgroups contained about 160, 30 and 59 TCR-sequenced participants, respectively. Beyond this particular receptor, the publication reports: In the small 56-69-year group, the increase in depth fell short of significance, most likely because of low power. Nearly half of unique spike-specific TCRs reportedly recognized epitopes outside regions mutated in the B.1.351 and B.1.1.7 variants. Conclusions about previously exposed vaccinees were limited because only a handful of AZD1222 recipients were SARS-CoV-2 seropositive at baseline. The whole spike protein was spanned by vaccine-associated CD4 TCRs, and dominant responses were seen in regions 160-218 and 743-854. Participants were mostly white British and included more females than males, and it was suggested by the authors that clonal diversity may have been underestimated. After two AZD1222 doses, both the breadth and the depth of spike-specific TCRs were significantly higher than at day 0 and than in MenACWY recipients. Because no day 14 peak-response samples were available, the repertoires could be characterized only after the peak T cell response.

The CDR3 regions of human TCRbeta chains were analyzed by immunosequencing. Under the source paper's analysis protocol: TCRs in the repertoires were compared against a reference library of SARS-CoV-2-specific TCRs that had been generated with the MIRA antigen-specificity platform. Breadth meant the fraction of unique TCRs that were SARS-CoV-2-associated, whereas depth meant the fraction of total T cells that were SARS-CoV-2-associated. Using the MIRA data, every spike-specific TCR was mapped to the spike region that the TCR reacted to and assigned to either a CD4 or a CD8 class. Log10-transformed breadth and depth values were compared by one-way ANOVA with Sidak's multiple comparisons tests. Entries here come from immuneACCESS through TCRdb and include only in-frame sequences with V and J called. Some clones fail to appear in such tables; in the studies checked, an unresolved V gene covers under half of the shortfall, and the cause of the remainder is unknown. V, J and clone size were drawn from that table, and D and trimming were deduced from the DNA. The sample contains approximately 150,000 clones, approximately 91% of them found a single time. The top ten clones comprise 1.5% to 2.5% of the sample.

Taken with the paper, the label for time point translates to: about 28 days (+/-7) after the second vaccine dose. AZD1222 recipients with second doses at about 4 weeks or about 12 weeks were pooled, because spike-specific TCR depth and breadth did not differ between schedules. Vaccinee samples came from UK trials COV001 and COV002, including a single-blind randomized controlled phase 2/3 trial of AZD1222 (ChAdOx1 nCoV-19) in healthy adults. For TCRbeta chain sequencing, PBMC samples were collected from trial participants at day 0 and at day 28 after the second dose. As for this clone: The clone's antigen remains unknown. Base qualities are not provided; no much larger clone lies one nucleotide away.

From the germline V gene (reference sequence), CDR1 is SEHNR and CDR2 is FQNEAQ. The CDR3 sequence holds 15 residues, the cysteine and phenylalanine included. CDR3 DNA is the only sequence kept; it has 45 bases, read in frame from the first base. Germline trimming: 1 base from V, 4 bases from J; junction bases outside gene matches: 5. This clonotype was sampled from an adult who received the AZD1222 COVID-19 vaccine. Recombination connected TRBV7-9 to TRBJ2-5; 8 nucleotides in the junction match TRBD1. The sequences come from peripheral blood, collected 28 days after the second AZD1222 dose. Here the CDR3 is given as CASSLVQGATETQYF. The nucleotides are TGTGCCAGCAGCTTAGTTCAGGGGGCAACAGAGACCCAGTACTTC.